Listed below are T cell receptor beta chains from one sample, sequenced in a study of response to subunit inactivated influenza vaccine. One entry per CDR3 protein, called by TCRdb with MiXCR from the RT-PCR reads. The sample shows under 500,000 distinct CDR3 sequences, roughly 9.7% of them seen only once. The source was PBMCs from blood, collected 35 to 45 days after vaccination. These receptors all come from a man aged 50-60 years who received an inactivated influenza vaccine. Both conserved end residues are part of each CDR3. Fields, in order: clone size, D gene, V gene, J gene, CDR3 protein, CDR3 DNA. D genes are given only for firm matches. For some rows the clone size is stated as once, few or many, or as a class when expanded; others skip it.

>few|TRBD1|TRBV5-1|TRBJ2-3
CASRRQGRIYRTDTQYF
TGCGCCAGCAGACGACAGGGCCGCATTTACAGAACAGATACGCAGTATTTT
>.|.|TRBV13|TRBJ2-3
CAISPGLLSYTQYF
TGTGCCATCAGCCCCGGGCTCCTCAGCTATACGCAGTATTTT
>many|.|TRBV20-1|TRBJ2-5
CSARDYGTQYQETQYF
TGCAGTGCTAGGGATTACGGGACACAGTACCAAGAGACCCAGTACTTC
>few|TRBD2|TRBV29-1|TRBJ2-1
CSVGTSGGYNEQFF
TGCAGCGTTGGCACTAGCGGGGGATACAATGAGCAGTTCTTC
>few|.|TRBV11-2|TRBJ2-2
CASSSGPRNTGELFF
TGTGCCAGCAGCTCGGGACCTCGGAACACCGGGGAGCTGTTTTTT
>.|.|TRBV29-1|TRBJ1-4
CSGQTGFGEKLFF
TGCAGCGGGCAAACGGGGTTTGGAGAAAAACTGTTTTTT
>.|.|TRBV20-1|TRBJ2-7
CSPMGQNSYEQYF
TGCAGTCCTATGGGGCAGAACTCCTACGAGCAGTACTTC
>.|TRBD1|TRBV7-8|TRBJ2-1
CASSSGTANNEQFF
TGTGCCAGCAGCTCCGGGACAGCAAACAATGAGCAGTTCTTC
>.|TRBD2|TRBV7-2|TRBJ2-7
CASSVVAGGDSYEQYF
TGTGCCAGCAGCGTGGTGGCGGGAGGAGACTCCTACGAGCAGTACTTC
>many|TRBD2|TRBV29-1|TRBJ2-2
CSVGLAGLHTGELFF
TGCAGCGTTGGACTAGCGGGCCTCCACACCGGGGAGCTGTTTTTT
>few|TRBD2|TRBV20-1|TRBJ2-1
CSASASGRALNEQFF
TGCAGTGCTAGCGCCAGCGGGAGGGCCCTAAATGAGCAGTTCTTC
>few|.|TRBV20-1|TRBJ1-4
CSAREAHLYATNEKLFF
TGCAGTGCTAGAGAAGCCCACCTCTATGCAACTAATGAAAAACTGTTTTTT
>many|.|TRBV7-8|TRBJ2-5
CASSFGEGYQETQYF
TGTGCCAGCAGCTTTGGAGAGGGTTACCAAGAGACCCAGTACTTC
>.|TRBD1|TRBV7-9|TRBJ2-7
CASTGGTGYLYEQYF
TGTGCCAGCACCGGCGGGACAGGTTATCTCTACGAGCAGTACTTC
>many|.|TRBV10-3|TRBJ2-7
CAISGSRGSGSSYEQYF
TGTGCCATCAGTGGATCCCGTGGTAGCGGATCCTCCTACGAGCAGTACTTC
>few|.|TRBV5-1|TRBJ2-7
CASSLNVGGTYEQYF
TGCGCCAGCAGCCTAAATGTGGGCGGAACCTACGAGCAGTACTTC
>many|.|TRBV20-1|TRBJ1-6
CSARRTANSPLHF
TGCAGTGCGAGGCGGACAGCAAATTCACCCCTCCACTTT
>.|.|TRBV7-2|TRBJ2-4
CASSLAVRWGEAKNIQYF
TGTGCCAGCAGCTTAGCGGTCCGCTGGGGGGAGGCCAAAAACATTCAGTACTTC
>.|.|TRBV7-8|TRBJ2-1
CASSLGGRRWYKFNEQFF
TGTGCCAGCAGCTTAGGGGGCAGGAGATGGTACAAGTTCAATGAGCAGTTCTTC
>.|.|TRBV30|TRBJ2-7
CAYSGSSYEQYF
TGTGCCTATAGCGGAAGCTCCTACGAGCAGTACTTC
>.|.|TRBV20-1|TRBJ2-2
CSARVPGDNTGELFF
TGCAGTGCTAGAGTTCCAGGGGATAACACCGGGGAGCTGTTTTTT
>few|.|TRBV4-1|TRBJ2-2
CASSQVGTHTGELFF
TGCGCCAGCAGCCAAGTCGGGACACACACCGGGGAGCTGTTTTTT
>.|TRBD2|TRBV4-3|TRBJ2-5
CASSPGIAGGGMETQYF
TGCGCCAGCAGCCCCGGTATTGCTGGGGGGGGAATGGAGACCCAGTACTTC
>few|.|TRBV21-1|TRBJ1-1
CASSAGTASAAEAFF
TGTGCCAGCTCGGCCGGGACTGCCTCGGCCGCTGAAGCTTTCTTT
>.|TRBD1|TRBV4-1|TRBJ2-1
CASTWTGNHNEQFF
TGCGCCAGCACCTGGACAGGGAACCACAATGAGCAGTTCTTC
>few|TRBD2|TRBV12-3/TRBV12-4|TRBJ2-4
CASSLAGGGATDIQYF
TGTGCCAGCAGTTTAGCGGGCGGGGGGGCCACGGACATTCAGTACTTC
>.|.|TRBV19|TRBJ1-5
CASSSPYQPQHF
TGTGCCAGTAGTAGCCCGTATCAGCCCCAGCATTTT